This section outlines one T cell receptor (beta chain) sequence together with its context. The antigen is undetermined. One end of the junction does not line up with germline, which may come from a read error. The data stem from a study of blood T cells in healthy people across ages. Points from the study as a whole: Aged donors had fewer naive CD4+ cells and lower diversity than long-lived donors. As naive T cell percentage varied, TCR beta diversity correlated strongly with it.

The CDR3 sequence is 15 residues long. Germline values: CDR1 LGHDT, CDR2 YNNKEL (reference sequence). A second PCR, run for about 6 to 11 cycles, used a sample-barcoded 5' primer plus a J-beta primer mix. TCRdb fed the 5' RACE reads into MiXCR, producing one record per CDR3 protein. The repertoire consists of approximately 2,000,000 distinct CDR3 sequences, with roughly two fifths occurring once and the leading ten covering 23%. The chain links TRBV3-1 to TRBJ1-2, with TRBD1 as a possible D gene (6 bases). The source of this sequence is a human donor in good health. The sequenced sample was blood. DNA of the CDR3: TGTGCCAGCAGCCAAGATCGAACAGGGAACTATGGCCACACCTTC. It encodes CASSQDRTGNYGHTF.